These 24 T cell receptor beta chains came from one sample sequenced in a study of T cell responses to AZD1222 COVID-19 vaccine (dated by TCRdb to the early 2020s). Preparation of the library involved the immunoSEQ multiplex PCR assay. TCRdb carries this immuneACCESS record with in-frame sequences only. Its versions omit some clonotypes, under half of them owing to an unresolved V gene in the studies checked, with the rest unexplained. The sample yields roughly 150,000 clones; about 90% were counted once. Approximately 5.9% of the sample goes to the ten largest clones. The intended sense of this specimen's time point label: about 28 days (+/-7) after the second vaccine dose. The sample consisted of peripheral blood, taken 28 days after the second AZD1222 dose. Receptors originate from an adult who received the AZD1222 COVID-19 vaccine.

J is TRBJ2-4 and V is TRBV20-1; TRBD2 matches 14 bases. CDR3 length: 17 amino acids. V trimming: 3 bases; J trimming: 1 base; junction bases outside the gene matches: 5. Germline V lookup: CDR1 DFQATT, CDR2 SNEGSKA (reference sequence). CDR3 loop: CSASGTSGSRAKNIQYF. The CDR3 DNA reads as TGCAGTGCTAGTGGGACTAGCGGGAGTAGGGCCAAAAACATTCAGTACTTC.

The gene calls are TRBV19 and TRBJ1-4; D gene uncertain. The CDR3 length is 12 residues. Trimming took off 6 bases at V and 4 bases at J, with 6 bases between the two ends. The germline V gene has CDR1 LNHDA and CDR2 SQIVND (reference sequence). This chain's CDR3 is CASSYRNEKLFF. The CDR3, as DNA: TGTGCCAGTAGCTACCGTAATGAAAAACTGTTTTTT.

The CDR3 bases are TGTGCCAGCAGTTTGGGTGACGGTCGCGTCGATACGCAGTATTTT. Its protein is CASSLGDGRVDTQYF. The chain carries TRBV28 and TRBJ2-3; D not resolved. V lost 3 bases and J lost 6, with 16 bases in between. CDR1 MDHEN and CDR2 SYDVKM come from the germline V gene. The CDR3 extends over 15 amino acids.

This clone was detected only once. This chain links TRBV2 with TRBJ1-6; D ambiguous. Germline V lookup: CDR1 SNHLY, CDR2 FYNNEI. This CDR3 has 15 residues. The V gene lost 4 bases and the J gene lost 3 bases, with 10 bases spanning the gap. Here the CDR3 reads CASSGGGSYNSPLHF. The CDR3 nucleotides read TGTGCCAGCAGTGGGGGAGGGAGCTATAATTCACCCCTCCACTTT.

This clone has only one observation. The chain couples TRBV5-6 to TRBJ1-3, with a weak D call TRBD1 (6 bases). V dropped 6 bases and J dropped 2 bases, with 12 bases sitting between them. CDR1 and CDR2 (germline): SGHDT, YYEEEE. CDR3 size: 14 residues. The chain's CDR3 is CASILGGAGNTIYF. The CDR3 coding sequence is TGTGCCAGCATCCTAGGGGGAGCTGGAAACACCATATATTTT. Using reference TRBV5-6 and TRBJ1-3 for the parts outside the CDR3, the full variable domain is DAGVTQSPTHLIKTRGQQVTLRCSPKSGHDTVSWYQQALGQGPQFIFQYYEEEERQRGNFPDRFSGHQFPNYSSELNVNALLLGDSALYLCASILGGAGNTIYFGEGSWLTVV.

This sequence joins TRBV15 and TRBJ2-2; D is unclear. The germline V gene has CDR1 LNHNV and CDR2 YYDKDF (reference sequence). The CDR3 spans 13 residues. Trimming removed 1 base from V and 5 bases from J, with 5 bases in between. The CDR3 spells CATSRVGTGELFF. CDR3 nucleotide sequence: TGTGCCACCAGCAGAGTAGGGACCGGGGAGCTGTTTTTT. The full variable domain, rest sourced from reference TRBV15 and TRBJ2-2, is DAMVIQNPRYQVTQFGKPVTLSCSQTLNHNVMYWYQQKSSQAPKLLFHYYDKDFNNEADTPDNFQSRRPNTSFCFLDIRSPGLGDTAMYLCATSRVGTGELFFGEGSRLTVL.

This clone occurred once. This chain joins TRBV6-5 and TRBJ1-1, with D possibly matching TRBD1 (6 bases). The CDR3 has 16 amino acids. Trimming took 3 bases from V and 1 from J, leaving 15 bases between them. Germline values: CDR1 MNHEY, CDR2 SVGAGI. The CDR3, as DNA: TGTGCCAGCAGTTATGTTGGACAGCCCCGGAACACTGAAGCTTTCTTT. Encoded protein: CASSYVGQPRNTEAFF.

With respect to this clone: At one end the junction does not follow the germline gene, possibly because of a read error. This CDR3 reads CASSLDREPSLF. The CDR3 nucleotides read TGTGCCAGCAGCCTGGACAGGGAACCCTCCCTCTTC. The chain links TRBV7-9 to TRBJ2-1; 8 positions match TRBD1. This CDR3 spans 12 amino acids. The germline V gene has CDR1 SEHNR and CDR2 FQNEAQ (reference sequence).

The CDR3 sequence is CASSQSPRTGGEKLFF. CDR3 bases: TGTGCCAGCAGTCAGTCACCCCGGACAGGGGGAGAAAAACTGTTTTTT. This sequence joins TRBV2 and TRBJ1-4, with 10 nucleotides matching TRBD1. Germline V gene sequence: CDR1 SNHLY, CDR2 FYNNEI. CDR3 length: 16 amino acids. V was pared by 5 bases and J by 8 bases, with 11 bases of the junction left unmatched.

A word on this clone: Mismatch with germline at one junction end may stem from a read error. This sequence joins TRBV7-7 and TRBJ2-7; 12 positions match TRBD1. The CDR3 is made up of 16 amino acids. Germline V lookup: CDR1 SSHAT, CDR2 FNYEAQ (reference sequence). CDR3 region: CASSLLPGQGADEQYF. The DNA of the CDR3 is TGTGCTAGCAGCTTATTACCGGGACAGGGGGCGGACGAGCAGTACTTC.

This rearrangement joins TRBV5-1 to TRBJ1-4; D possibly corresponds to TRBD1 (6 bases). Trimming pared 4 bases from V and 0 bases from J, leaving 16 bases between. The germline V gene has CDR1 SGHRS and CDR2 YFSETQ. The length of the CDR3 is 17 residues. The DNA of the CDR3 is TGCGCCAGCAGCCCGGGCGGCAGGGGAGCAACTAATGAAAAACTGTTTTTT. As protein: CASSPGGRGATNEKLFF.

This chain joins TRBV11-3 and TRBJ1-3, with 7 positions matching TRBD1. Germline V gives CDR1 SGHNT, CDR2 YENEEA. CDR3 size: 14 residues. Losses at the gene ends were 5 bases for V and 4 bases for J; bases not matched to a gene: 5. As DNA, the CDR3 is TGTGCCAGCAGCGTGTCGACAGGGGGAAACACCATATATTTT. This gives the protein CASSVSTGGNTIYF.

The chain carries TRBV2 and TRBJ2-7; D might be TRBD2 (6 bases). The germline V gene has CDR1 SNHLY and CDR2 FYNNEI. Trimming removed 6 bases at V and 0 bases at J, with 12 bases between. The CDR3 covers 14 residues. CDR3 DNA sequence: TGTGCCAGCAGCGGACTAACTAGCTCCTACGAGCAGTACTTC. As protein: CASSGLTSSYEQYF.

This chain uses TRBV24-1 with TRBJ2-5; 7 nucleotides match TRBD1. The CDR3 spans 15 residues. The germline V gene has CDR1 KGHDR and CDR2 SFDVKD. V shed 4 bases and J 1 base; nucleotides not matched to a gene: 5. The CDR3 here is CATSDPDRAQETQYF. CDR3 nucleotides: TGTGCCACCAGTGACCCCGACAGGGCCCAAGAGACCCAGTACTTC.

This chain joins TRBV2 and TRBJ2-5; either TRBD1 or TRBD2 may supply D (6 bases each). The CDR3 consists of 14 residues. Trimming stripped 4 bases from V and 5 bases from J, with 14 bases between. Germline V lookup: CDR1 SNHLY, CDR2 FYNNEI. The CDR3 is CASSGGAGRETQYF. Here the CDR3 DNA reads TGTGCCAGCAGTGGGGGGGCTGGAAGGGAGACCCAGTACTTC.

The V and J genes are TRBV7-9 and TRBJ1-1; 10 bases are shared with TRBD1. Germline CDR1 and CDR2: SEHNR and FQNEAQ (reference sequence). V lost 1 base to trimming and J lost 4 bases; unmatched junction nucleotides: 3. The CDR3 is 15 residues long. CDR3 DNA: TGTGCCAGCAGCTTAGGACAGGGGGCCCCCACTGAAGCTTTCTTT. This sequence encodes CASSLGQGAPTEAFF.

The rearrangement joins TRBV7-9 to TRBJ1-5, with a possible D match to TRBD1 (5 bases). This CDR3 spans 15 amino acids. CDR1 and CDR2 from the germline V gene are SEHNR and FQNEAQ (reference sequence). V was trimmed by 5 bases and J by 0 bases, leaving 11 bases between them. The CDR3 here is CASSPGPPSNQPQHF. Written as DNA, the CDR3 is TGTGCCAGCAGCCCAGGGCCCCCTAGCAATCAGCCCCAGCATTTT.

CDR3 nucleotide sequence: TGTGCCAGCAGTCGGGGGGCGGGAGTTCAGCAGTTCTTC. This gives the protein CASSRGAGVQQFF. The gene calls are TRBV25-1 and TRBJ2-1, with D tentatively TRBD2 (7 bases). The CDR3 covers 13 residues. Per the germline V gene, CDR1 is MGHDK and CDR2 is SYGVNS. The ends were cut back, 5 bases at V and 11 bases at J, with 16 bases in the middle.

V and J are TRBV5-1 and TRBJ1-2; possible D gene TRBD1, 6 bases. Germline V gives CDR1 SGHRS, CDR2 YFSETQ. The CDR3 is 13 amino acids. Between the trimmed V and J ends, which lost 4 bases and 8 bases, there was a span of 15 bases. CDR3 amino acids: CASSQEIQGGYTF. Here the CDR3 DNA reads TGCGCCAGCAGCCAGGAGATACAGGGCGGCTACACCTTC. Full variable domain (outside the CDR3, taken from reference TRBV5-1 and TRBJ1-2): KAGVTQTPRYLIKTRGQQVTLSCSPISGHRSVSWYQQTPGQGLQFLFEYFSETQRNKGNFPGRFSGRQFSNSRSEMNVSTLELGDSALYLCASSQEIQGGYTFGSGTRLTVV.

CDR3 region: CASSRIGQGSPEAFF. In DNA, the CDR3 is TGCGCCAGCAGCCGAATCGGACAGGGGAGCCCTGAAGCTTTCTTT. The chain recombines TRBV5-1 with TRBJ1-1; TRBD1 agrees at 9 bases. Germline V CDR1 and CDR2: SGHRS, YFSETQ. This CDR3 has 15 residues. The J segment lost 6 bases and the V segment lost 4 bases, leaving 10 bases of the junction unmatched.

The V call is TRBV5-4, the J call TRBJ1-2; 8 nucleotides match TRBD1. This CDR3 has 14 amino acids. Losses at the gene ends were 2 bases for V and 2 bases for J; bases not matched to a gene: 2. The germline V gene encodes CDR1 SGHNT and CDR2 YYREEE (reference sequence). CDR3 residues: CASSLNRGNYGYTF. CDR3 nucleotide sequence: TGTGCCAGCAGCTTAAACAGGGGGAACTATGGCTACACCTTC. The variable domain in full, with the rest retrieved from reference TRBV5-4 and TRBJ1-2, is ETGVTQSPTHLIKTRGQQVTLRCSSQSGHNTVSWYQQALGQGPQFIFQYYREEENGRGNFPPRFSGLQFPNYSSELNVNALELDDSALYLCASSLNRGNYGYTFGSGTRLTVV.

The CDR3 here is CASTTGATGANVLTF. The CDR3 nucleotides read TGTGCCAGTACCACAGGGGCTACTGGGGCCAACGTCCTGACTTTC. The chain is built from TRBV19 and TRBJ2-6; TRBD1 matches at 7 bases. V shed 7 bases, J shed 2 bases, and the junction held 5 bases outside the gene matches. The V gene's germline CDR1 is LNHDA and CDR2 SQIVND (reference sequence). The CDR3 contains 15 residues.

The CDR3: CASRPGGNEQFF. The DNA of the CDR3 is TGTGCCAGCAGACCAGGGGGCAATGAGCAGTTCTTC. The chain combines TRBV12-3 or TRBV12-4 with TRBJ2-1; 7 bases map to TRBD1. There are 12 residues in the CDR3. The V segment lost 6 bases and the J segment 6 bases; nucleotides outside the gene matches: 2.

DNA of the CDR3: TGCGCCAGCAGCCAAGCAAGCGCGGCGGGGGCCTCCGAAGATACGCAGTATTTT. Translation gives CASSQASAAGASEDTQYF. This chain connects TRBV4-3 to TRBJ2-3; TRBD2 might be the D (7 bases). The CDR3 runs 18 residues. CDR1 and CDR2 (germline): LGHNA, YSLEER. V shed 1 base and J shed 5 bases, with 22 bases lying between them.